This section outlines one T cell receptor beta chain sequence together with its context. It lacks a known antigen. No base quality values were provided; no much bigger clone lies one nucleotide off. V drops 5 bases and J drops 3 bases, leaving 17 bases in between. Reading the germline V gene (reference sequence) gives CDR1 SGHNT and CDR2 YYREEE. Inclusive of the bounding cysteine and phenylalanine, the CDR3 is 16 residues long. Only CDR3 DNA is held: 48 bases, read in frame from base 1. This entry comes from a study of T cell changes during pregnancy in multiple sclerosis (dated by TCRdb to the late 2010s). Turning to the overall study: Changes in the T cell repertoire over the course of pregnancy were examined in this study in women with multiple sclerosis.

Library preparation was by the immunoSEQ multiplex PCR assay. Entries here come from immuneACCESS through TCRdb and include only in-frame sequences with V and J called. Some clones fail to appear in such tables; in the studies checked, an unresolved V gene covers under half of the shortfall, and the cause of the remainder is unknown. Across this sample there are approximately 110,000 clones, with more than 85% seen only once. Roughly 3.5% of the sample belongs to the ten largest clones. Sequencing was performed on peripheral blood, taken after pregnancy. The sequence links TRBV5-4 to TRBJ1-4; a weak D assignment points to TRBD1 (5 bases agree). This TCR came from a female donor with multiple sclerosis, enrolled in a pregnancy study. The sequenced DNA: TGTGCCAGCAGAAAGCAGGGAAGGGGATCTAATGAAAAACTGTTTTTT. Its protein is CASRKQGRGSNEKLFF.